This T cell receptor beta chain was captured by sequencing in a study of human thymus T cells. Clones were sequenced by immunoSEQ multiplex PCR, and TCRdb holds only the in-frame ones, with some missing. The sample yields 35,000 to 45,000 clones, 90% to 95% seen once. The V gene's germline CDR1 is SGHTA and CDR2 FQGNSA. Trimming cost V 5 bases and J 2 bases, with 17 bases left between them. This CDR3 is 16 amino acids long. Study-wide findings and caveats: What appeared biased in thymic and blood repertoires was the usage of V and J genes.

Regarding this clone: Its antigen remains unknown.

Each of the donors was a healthy Finnish infant who was undergoing open corrective cardiac surgery for congenital heart defects. The rearrangement joins TRBV7-2 to TRBJ2-3, with D perhaps TRBD1 or TRBD2 (5 bases each). The specimen was blood. This TCR was recovered from a boy in the first two years of life with a congenital heart defect but otherwise immunologically healthy. The CDR3 bases are TGTGCCAGCAGCACACAACCGGGACGCCCCACAGATACGCAGTATTTT. Its translation is CASSTQPGRPTDTQYF. The complete variable domain, with remaining parts taken from reference TRBV7-2 and TRBJ2-3, reads GAGVSQSPSNKVTEKGKDVELRCDPISGHTALYWYRQSLGQGLEFLIYFQGNSAPDKSGLPSDRFSAERTGGSVSTLTIQRTQQEDSAVYLCASSTQPGRPTDTQYFGPGTRLTVL.